The 16 T cell receptor beta chains presented below share a single source sample, sequenced in a study of cytomegalovirus exposure and HLA in healthy donors. The PCR contained 60 Vbeta and 13 Jbeta primers. Clones were read by immunoSEQ multiplex PCR, and TCRdb kept only the in-frame ones, dropping some. In the table there are approximately 190,000 clones, around 84% of which are singletons. Sequences were obtained from PBMCs. Receptors originate from a woman in her late teens or twenties in good health and CMV-seronegative.

This clone was counted a single time. The rearrangement joins TRBV5-4 to TRBJ2-1; 8 bases are a match to TRBD2. V lost 3 bases to trimming and J lost 1 base; unmatched junction nucleotides: 9. Germline CDR1 reads SGHNT; CDR2 reads YYREEE (reference sequence). The CDR3 is made up of 17 amino acids. The CDR3 is CASSYRAGDSSYNEQFF. In DNA, the CDR3 is TGTGCCAGCAGCTACAGAGCGGGAGATAGTTCCTACAATGAGCAGTTCTTC.

The chain recombines TRBV4-3 with TRBJ1-1; no clear D gene. Germline CDR1 reads LGHNA; CDR2 reads YSLEER. CDR3 size: 18 residues. V shed 0 bases and J shed 4 bases, with 21 bases lying between them. The CDR3: CASSQDSDRRDLGTEAFF. DNA of the CDR3: TGCGCCAGCAGCCAAGACTCGGACCGTCGGGATTTGGGCACTGAAGCTTTCTTT.

The chain carries TRBV28 and TRBJ2-7, with 7 bases that match TRBD1. Germline V CDR1 and CDR2: MDHEN, SYDVKM. J was trimmed by 6 bases and V by 5 bases; bases with no gene match: 4. The CDR3 is 12 residues long. Here the CDR3 reads CASSEGGREQYF. The DNA of the CDR3 is TGTGCCAGCAGTGAAGGGGGCCGCGAGCAGTACTTC.

The chain is built from TRBV11-3 and TRBJ2-5; possibly TRBD1 for D (5 bases). Germline V gene sequence: CDR1 SGHNT, CDR2 YENEEA. V shed 5 bases and J shed 5 bases, with 9 bases lying between them. The CDR3 spans 12 residues. CDR3 nucleotide sequence: TGTGCCAGCAGCCCCTCAGGGGAGACCCAGTACTTC. Translation: CASSPSGETQYF. The whole variable domain, filled in from reference TRBV11-3 and TRBJ2-5, reads EAGVVQSPRYKIIEKKQPVAFWCNPISGHNTLYWYLQNLGQGPELLIRYENEEAVDDSQLPKDRFSAERLKGVDSTLKIQPAELGDSAVYLCASSPSGETQYFGPGTRLLVL.

The chain carries TRBV4-1 and TRBJ2-5; 9 nucleotides match TRBD1. V dropped 0 bases and J dropped 2; count of bases not matched to a gene: 4. Germline loops: CDR1 MGHRA, CDR2 YSYEKL. There are 16 residues in the CDR3. CDR3 nucleotides: TGCGCCAGCAGCCAAGAGGACAGGGGAGGGCAAGAGACCCAGTACTTC. It yields the protein CASSQEDRGGQETQYF.

This chain's CDR3 is CASSRVTGDNGYTF. DNA of the CDR3: TGTGCCAGCAGCCGAGTCACAGGGGATAATGGCTACACCTTC. This chain uses TRBV5-4 with TRBJ1-2; the match to TRBD1 covers 7 bases. Trimming cost V 4 bases and J 6 bases; bases outside gene matches: 9. In germline, CDR1 is SGHNT, CDR2 YYREEE (reference sequence). The CDR3 is made up of 14 amino acids.

This chain uses TRBV6-5 with TRBJ2-7; 10 positions agree with TRBD2. Germline V lookup: CDR1 MNHEY, CDR2 SVGAGI. Germline trimming cut 5 bases from V and 3 bases from J; bases unmatched to any gene: 7. There are 15 residues in the CDR3. The CDR3 region is CASSGRTSGLYEQYF. In DNA, the CDR3 is TGTGCCAGCAGTGGAAGGACTAGCGGACTCTACGAGCAGTACTTC.

CDR3 amino acids: CASTPGGREQYV. The CDR3 DNA follows: TGTGCCAGCACCCCCGGGGGACGCGAGCAGTACGTC. The chain is built from TRBV11-2 and TRBJ2-7; tentative D call: TRBD2 (6 bases). CDR1 is SGHAT and CDR2 is FQNNGV in the germline V gene. Trimming shortened V by 7 bases and J by 6 bases, and 13 bases separated the two germline ends. The length of the CDR3 is 12 residues.

The chain uses TRBV2 and TRBJ1-5; D gene ambiguous. Germline V lookup: CDR1 SNHLY, CDR2 FYNNEI. The CDR3 sequence is 13 residues long. V lost 7 bases and J 4 bases, leaving 11 bases between the germline ends. The CDR3, as DNA: TGTGCCAGCACCCCAGCGGGAAATCAGCCCCAGCATTTT. It encodes CASTPAGNQPQHF.

In the case of this clone: This same CDR3 is encoded by further DNA sequences in the sample. V gene TRBV19 combines with J gene TRBJ1-1; D is uncertain. The germline CDR1 and CDR2 sequences are LNHDA and SQIVND (reference sequence). CDR3 size: 15 residues. V dropped 4 bases and J dropped 0 bases, with 12 bases sitting between them. CDR3 nucleotide sequence: TGTGCCAGTAGTACCGGGGATAGGATGAACACTGAAGCTTTCTTT. Translating gives CASSTGDRMNTEAFF.

CDR3 sequence (DNA): TGTGCCAGCAGTTTAGGCCATAGCAATCAGCCCCAGCATTTT. It specifies CASSLGHSNQPQHF. This chain joins TRBV28 and TRBJ1-5; the D is unclear. This CDR3 has 14 amino acids. V gave up 2 bases and J gave up 0 bases, with 5 bases separating them. The germline gives CDR1 MDHEN, CDR2 SYDVKM.

V is TRBV5-4 and J is TRBJ1-2; no reliable D call. From germline, CDR1 is SGHNT and CDR2 YYREEE (reference sequence). Trimming took 7 bases from V and 0 from J, leaving 16 bases between them. This CDR3 has 15 residues. The CDR3, as DNA: TGTGCCAGCCAGCTGCGAGCGGTCACTAACTATGGCTACACCTTC. This translates into CASQLRAVTNYGYTF.

This clone was detected once. J is TRBJ2-7 and V is TRBV7-9; D perhaps matches TRBD1 (6 bases). From germline, CDR1 is SEHNR and CDR2 FQNEAQ (reference sequence). The CDR3 length is 16 residues. The CDR3 reads CSSSSGQYSPLYEQYV. The CDR3 DNA is TGTTCCAGCAGCTCCGGACAGTACTCCCCCCTTTACGAGCAGTACGTC.

The CDR3 DNA reads TGTGCCAGCAGTGGCGGTCCCACCGATACGCAGTATTTT. It yields the protein CASSGGPTDTQYF. This chain uses TRBV25-1 with TRBJ2-3; no definite D call. V was clipped by 4 bases and J by 6 bases, with 11 bases between them. This CDR3 has 13 residues. From germline, CDR1 is MGHDK and CDR2 SYGVNS.

This clone occurred a few times. V usage is TRBV5-6 and J usage is TRBJ2-7; no firm D call. V was cut by 4 bases and J by 2 bases, with 7 bases left in between. CDR1 is SGHDT and CDR2 is YYEEEE in the germline V gene. The CDR3 consists of 12 residues. The CDR3 sequence: CASSTTAYEQYF. CDR3 sequence (DNA): TGTGCCAGCAGCACCACAGCCTACGAGCAGTACTTC.

This clone was detected a few times. The V call is TRBV5-1, the J call TRBJ1-1, with a tentative D call TRBD1 (6 bases). This CDR3 has 15 amino acids. The germline gives CDR1 SGHRS, CDR2 YFSETQ. V shed 0 bases and J shed 1 base, with 10 bases lying between them. CDR3 amino acids: CASSLAGVQNTEAFF. The CDR3 nucleotides are TGCGCCAGCAGCTTGGCAGGGGTACAGAACACTGAAGCTTTCTTT.